This is a list of T cell receptor beta chains from one sample in a study of T cell responses to AZD1222 COVID-19 vaccine. Measured with immunoSEQ multiplex PCR; TCRdb has only the in-frame clones, and not every one. The sample has 100,000 to 150,000 clones, 86% seen once. Here the sequenced sample was peripheral blood, taken on day 0 of AZD1222 vaccination. The receptors stem from an adult in good health. CDR3s include the opening cysteine and the closing phenylalanine or tryptophan. A D gene is named only where the DNA matches it firmly. The listing skips clone size in some rows; elsewhere it reads once, few, many or a size class.

NA TRBJ1-5 NA TRBV5-1 TGCGCCAGCAGCTCCGGGACGGAAGATCAGCCCCAGCATTTT CASSSGTEDQPQHF
NA TRBJ2-5 NA TRBV5-1 TGCGCCAGCAGCTCATCGGCAGGCCCCCAAGAGACCCAGTACTTC CASSSSAGPQETQYF
NA TRBJ1-4 few TRBV5-6 TGTGCCAGCAACCTGGGGGCGACTAATGAAAAACTGTTTTTT CASNLGATNEKLFF
NA TRBJ1-5 NA TRBV28 TGTGCCAGCAGTTTAGACAGCTTCAATCAGCCCCAGCATTTT CASSLDSFNQPQHF
NA TRBJ1-4 few TRBV27 TGTGCCAGCAGTTTCAGGGGAGGTAATGAAAAACTGTTTTTT CASSFRGGNEKLFF
TRBD1 TRBJ1-2 NA TRBV7-3 TGTGCCAGCAGCTTAATGTCGGGCAGGGGGCCTGACCTTGGCTATGGCTACACCTTC CASSLMSGRGPDLGYGYTF
NA TRBJ1-2 NA TRBV14 TGTGCCAGCAGCCAAGTACAGCTTCCCTATGGCTACACCTTC CASSQVQLPYGYTF
NA TRBJ2-5 NA TRBV5-1 TGCGCCAGCAGCGTGGGTTTGCGGCTCCAAGAGACCCAGTACTTC CASSVGLRLQETQYF
NA TRBJ2-3 NA TRBV12-3/TRBV12-4 TGTGCCAGCAGTTTAGTACCAGATACGCAGTATTTT CASSLVPDTQYF
NA TRBJ2-3 NA TRBV4-1 TGCGCCAGCAGCCCCTCAGTCCGGGGGCGCACAGATACGCAGTATTTT CASSPSVRGRTDTQYF
TRBD2 TRBJ2-1 NA TRBV11-1 TGTGCCAGCAGCTCGCTAGCGGGCGCTTACAATGAGCAGTTCTTC CASSSLAGAYNEQFF
NA TRBJ2-5 once TRBV5-5 TGTGCCAGCAGCCAGAACCAAGAGACCCAGTACTTC CASSQNQETQYF
TRBD1 TRBJ1-1 NA TRBV13 TGTGCCAGCAGTAATACAGGGGTGAACACTGAAGCTTTCTTT CASSNTGVNTEAFF
TRBD2 TRBJ2-2 NA TRBV6-1 TGTGCCAGCAGTGAAAGTTCGGGGGAGGGCCCCGGGGAGCTGTTTTTT CASSESSGEGPGELFF
NA TRBJ1-2 NA TRBV6-2/TRBV6-3 TGTGCCAGCAGTTCGACAGGCTATGGCTACACCTTC CASSSTGYGYTF
NA TRBJ2-1 NA TRBV9 TGTGCCAGCAGCGTAGATGCAGCCTCCTACAATGAGCAGTTCTTC CASSVDAASYNEQFF
TRBD1 TRBJ2-5 NA TRBV28 TGTGCCACCCCCGGTCTGACAGGGGTTTTTTCAGAGACCCAGTACTTC CATPGLTGVFSETQYF
NA TRBJ2-7 NA TRBV7-2 TGTGCCAGCAGTTTTTCCGGGACGTCGGATTCCTACGAGCAGTACTTC CASSFSGTSDSYEQYF
NA TRBJ1-4 once TRBV5-4 TGTGCCAGCAGCTTGCCCTGGGCTGAAAAACTGTTTTTT CASSLPWAEKLFF
TRBD1 TRBJ2-4 NA TRBV19 TGTGCCAGCACAGGGGAAACGGCCAAAAACATTCAGTACTTC CASTGETAKNIQYF
NA TRBJ2-1 NA TRBV5-4 TGTGCCAGCAGCTCCGGGGCCCTAGACAATGAGCAGTTCTTC CASSSGALDNEQFF
TRBD2 TRBJ2-1 NA TRBV5-8 TGTGCCAGCAGCTTGGGCCTACTAGCGGGAGGCTCTATATCCTACAATGAGCAGTTCTTC CASSLGLLAGGSISYNEQFF
NA TRBJ1-3 few TRBV10-1 TGCGCCAGCAGCGACAACAGTTCTGGAAACACCATATATTTT CASSDNSSGNTIYF
NA TRBJ1-2 NA TRBV6-2/TRBV6-3 TGTGCCAGCAGTTACTCGTTGCGGGGGAACTATGGCTACACCTTC CASSYSLRGNYGYTF